The source of this T cell receptor beta chain is a study of post-analysis software for immune sequencing data (dated by TCRdb to the mid-2010s). The study in broad terms: Disease courses on record covered relapsing-remitting, secondary progressive and progressive-relapsing multiple sclerosis, though some patients had no subtype annotation. Patient repertoires were compared against 11 previously published healthy control repertoires from donors aged 6 to 25 years. A subset of samples was prepared in parallel using single-end sample barcoding, then pooled and co-amplified after Illumina adapter ligation.

To demonstrate the VDJtools post-analysis software, TCR beta repertoires were profiled from the peripheral blood of more than ten young patients with multiple sclerosis. The multiple sclerosis patients were children and adolescents ranging in age from 6 to 15 years. In its sample, this clonotype was seen a few times. Its specific antigen is unknown. No base-level quality is on record; no much larger clone is a single base apart. The junction carries 11 bases between V and J, which are trimmed by 3 bases and 5 bases respectively. There are 13 amino acids in the CDR3, from cysteine to phenylalanine inclusive. The DNA shown is the 39-base CDR3, in frame from base 1. Sequences DFQATT (CDR1) and SNEGSKA (CDR2) are obtained from the germline V gene (reference sequence). Library prep was done by PCR. The run used an Illumina HiSeq 2500. Unique molecular identifiers were incorporated into TCR beta cDNA libraries to reduce PCR and sequencing biases. Every 1 to 10 million input T cells yielded approximately 500,000 cDNA molecules, meaning each molecule approximated one T cell. The patient libraries were prepared and sequenced using the same protocol as the earlier healthy control dataset. Within a given batch, samples were prepared together, multiplexed and sequenced on the same HiSeq lane. As for how the authors treated the data: Raw barcoded reads were processed with MIGEC, and single-read molecular identifier groups were discarded before consensus assembly and CDR3 extraction. Clonotype tables were post-analysed with VDJtools, and diversity was normalized by down-sampling all datasets to the smallest sample size. Repertoire overlap clustering matched CDR3 amino acid but not nucleotide sequences to correct batch-related cross-sample contamination. The raw public reads went through TCRdb reprocessing: fastp at Q25, MiXCR clone calling, in-frame beta chains kept. When rows share a CDR3 protein, they turn into one entry using the most common DNA and genes. The V and J calls were determined by TCRdb, not by the authors. The sample profile shows about 680,000 distinct CDR3 sequences; approximately 60% of them were found once. The ten top clones hold about 11% of the sample.

The full study reports these points: Multiple sclerosis patients had significantly lower normalized Chao1 diversity than controls, a result that suggests substantial peripheral T-cell clonal expansion. A handful of TRBV segments, including TRBV5-6, TRBV5-1 and TRBV20-1, were significantly more frequent in patients than controls. The multiple sclerosis patient group was slightly younger than the control group. Direct clustering with F measure revealed strong co-clustering of samples prepared in the same batch, which led to a batch-effect correction.

The clonotype comes from a girl aged 2-10 years with multiple sclerosis. The V and J segments used are TRBV20-1 and TRBJ2-1, with a weak D call of TRBD2 (5 bases match). Specimen: blood. The nucleotides are TGCAGTGCTAGGCCGGACTCACACAATGAGCAGTTCTTC. The encoded protein is CSARPDSHNEQFF.